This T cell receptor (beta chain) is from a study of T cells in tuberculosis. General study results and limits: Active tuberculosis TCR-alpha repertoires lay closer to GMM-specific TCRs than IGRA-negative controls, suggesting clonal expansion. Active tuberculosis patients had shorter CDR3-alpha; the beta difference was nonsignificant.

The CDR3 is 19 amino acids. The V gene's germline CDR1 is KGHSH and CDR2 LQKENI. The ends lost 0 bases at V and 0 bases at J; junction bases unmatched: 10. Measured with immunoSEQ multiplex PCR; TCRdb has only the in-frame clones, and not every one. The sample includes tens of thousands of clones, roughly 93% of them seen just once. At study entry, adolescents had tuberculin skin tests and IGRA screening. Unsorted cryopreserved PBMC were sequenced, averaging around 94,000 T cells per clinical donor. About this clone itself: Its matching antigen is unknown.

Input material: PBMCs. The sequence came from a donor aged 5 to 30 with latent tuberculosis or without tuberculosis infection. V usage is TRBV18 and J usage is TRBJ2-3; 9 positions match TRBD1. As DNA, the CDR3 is TGTGCCAGCTCACCACCAGCCGGGACAGGGACCGCTAGCACAGATACGCAGTATTTT. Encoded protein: CASSPPAGTGTASTDTQYF.